The rows below give T cell receptor beta chains drawn from one sample of a study of PD-1 blockade in classical Hodgkin lymphoma. Here immunoSEQ multiplex PCR was the method, and the copy in TCRdb shows in-frame clones only, minus some. The sample holds some 110,000 clones, roughly nine tenths seen once. The sequencing here drew on peripheral blood mononuclear cells (PBMCs), taken before the fourth cycle of nivolumab. The receptors shown here come from a human donor with classical Hodgkin lymphoma. Both conserved end residues are part of each CDR3. D genes are given only for firm matches. Expanded clones are given a class, and other clones once, few, many or no size at all.

clone_size | j_call | v_call | d_call | cdr3_nt | cdr3_aa
. | TRBJ1-5 | TRBV19 | . | TGTGCCAGCAGCCATCTTCCAGGGTTGGGTTTGGTGCCCCAGCATTTT | CASSHLPGLGLVPQHF
. | TRBJ2-5 | TRBV18 | . | TGTGCCAGCTCACCCGACAGGGGAGGGGAGACCCAGTACTTC | CASSPDRGGETQYF
. | TRBJ1-5 | TRBV19 | TRBD1 | TGTGCCAGTAGTTCTCCGGGACAGGGGGCAGGTAAGCCCCAGCATTTT | CASSSPGQGAGKPQHF
. | TRBJ2-1 | TRBV21-1 | . | TGTGCCAGCAGCAAAGCTTTAGTAGCGGGTGAGCAGTTCTTC | CASSKALVAGEQFF
. | TRBJ1-1 | TRBV18 | TRBD1 | TGTGCCAGCTCACCCCAACGGGACAGGGGCTTGAACACTGAAGCTTTCTTT | CASSPQRDRGLNTEAFF
. | TRBJ1-1 | TRBV28 | . | TGTGCCAGCAGTAGGGACAATTTGGGTGTTGAAGCTTTCTTT | CASSRDNLGVEAFF
. | TRBJ1-2 | TRBV7-9 | TRBD1 | TGTGCCAGCAGCATAGCAACAGGGGTCGGCTCTAACTATGGCTACACCTTC | CASSIATGVGSNYGYTF
few | TRBJ2-1 | TRBV7-6 | TRBD2 | TGTGCCAGCAGCTCACTAGCGGGGTCCTACAATGAGCAGTTCTTC | CASSSLAGSYNEQFF
. | TRBJ2-3 | TRBV4-1 | . | TGCGCCAGCAGCCAAGATTTAACGGCGCGCACAGATACGCAGTATTTT | CASSQDLTARTDTQYF
once | TRBJ2-3 | TRBV4-3 | TRBD1 | TGCGCCAGCAGCCAAGAGACGAGAAGGGGGCCCGTCACAGATACGCAGTATTTT | CASSQETRRGPVTDTQYF
. | TRBJ2-5 | TRBV7-6 | . | TGTGCCAGCAGCTTAGGGGGCAATGCCGGTGGGCAAGAGACCCAGTACTTC | CASSLGGNAGGQETQYF
. | TRBJ1-3 | TRBV4-1 | TRBD1 | TGCGCCAGCAGCCCCGACAGGGGTACTGGAAACACCATATATTTT | CASSPDRGTGNTIYF
. | TRBJ1-5 | TRBV10-3 | . | TGTGCCATCAGTGACAATAGCAATCAGCCCCAGCATTTT | CAISDNSNQPQHF
. | TRBJ1-2 | TRBV5-1 | . | TGCGCCAGTAATCCAGGGAGCTCTAACTATGGCTACACCTTC | CASNPGSSNYGYTF
. | TRBJ2-7 | TRBV2 | . | TGTGCCAGCAGTGGATCGGCAGACAGCCAATCCTTC | CASSGSADSQSF
. | TRBJ2-2 | TRBV6-5 | . | TGTGCCAGCATATTAGCGGCTAACACCGGGGAGCTGTTTTTT | CASILAANTGELFF
. | TRBJ1-1 | TRBV2 | TRBD1 | TGTGCCAGCCGGTGGGACAGGGGAATTGAGACTGAAGCTTTCTTT | CASRWDRGIETEAFF
. | TRBJ1-1 | TRBV4-2 | . | TGTGCCAGCAGCCAACCGCTAAAGGGGCAGGTCTCTGAAGCTTTCTTT | CASSQPLKGQVSEAFF
. | TRBJ1-5 | TRBV4-3 | . | TGCGCCAGCAGCCGTTCGGTGCTGACTCAGCCCCAGCATTTT | CASSRSVLTQPQHF
. | TRBJ1-5 | TRBV30 | . | TGTGCCTGGAGTGTAAAGGGCACTCAGCCCCAGCATTTT | CAWSVKGTQPQHF
. | TRBJ2-2 | TRBV29-1 | . | TGCAGCGCCGGGGGCTTTCAGAGGACCGGGGAGCTGTTTTTT | CSAGGFQRTGELFF
. | TRBJ2-2 | TRBV18 | . | TGTGCCAGCTCCGACATGGACACCGGGGAGCTGTTTTTT | CASSDMDTGELFF
. | TRBJ2-5 | TRBV11-2 | . | TGTGCCAGCAGCCTAGTACGGGGTACGGTGGAGACCCAGTACTTC | CASSLVRGTVETQYF
once | TRBJ2-3 | TRBV5-1 | . | TGCGCCACCGGGGACGGAGCGGGCCCTAGCACAGATACGCAGTATTTT | CATGDGAGPSTDTQYF
. | TRBJ2-2 | TRBV6-5 | TRBD2 | TGTGCCAGCAGTACCACGGAACTAGCGACCGGGGAGCTGTTTTTT | CASSTTELATGELFF
few | TRBJ2-2 | TRBV4-2 | . | TGTGCCAGCAGCCGAGAACCACAGAAATCCACCGGGGAGCTGTTTTTT | CASSREPQKSTGELFF
. | TRBJ2-1 | TRBV19 | TRBD2 | TGTGCCAGTACTGGACTGAGGACTAGCGGCCTCTCCTACAATGAGCAGTTCTTC | CASTGLRTSGLSYNEQFF
. | TRBJ2-3 | TRBV4-2 | TRBD2 | TGTGCCAGCAGCCAGGAACCGGGACTAGACAAAGATACGCAGTATTTT | CASSQEPGLDKDTQYF
. | TRBJ2-1 | TRBV20-1 | . | TGCAGTGCCACCCAGGGAAATGAGCAGTTCTTC | CSATQGNEQFF
. | TRBJ1-4 | TRBV30 | . | TGTGCCTGGAGTTCCGGACGGGAAAAACTGTTTTTT | CAWSSGREKLFF
. | TRBJ1-4 | TRBV4-1 | TRBD1 | TGCGCCAGCAGCCAAGACGACAGGGGGCGCGAAAAACTGTTTTTT | CASSQDDRGREKLFF
. | TRBJ2-7 | TRBV6-6 | . | TGTGCCAGCAGCCCGAGTGAGGCCCTTGCCGAGCAGTACTTC | CASSPSEALAEQYF
. | TRBJ2-7 | TRBV19 | . | TGTGCCAGTAGCCATAGACAGGTTCGGGACGAGCAGTACTTC | CASSHRQVRDEQYF
. | TRBJ2-1 | TRBV18 | . | TGTGCCAGCTCACCTATAAGAGCGGAAAGGGACTACAATGAGCAGTTCTTC | CASSPIRAERDYNEQFF
. | TRBJ2-2 | TRBV23-1 | TRBD1 | TGCGCCAGCAGCTCTCCCCAGAGGTTGTGGACAGGGGCCACCGGGGAGCTGTTTTTT | CASSSPQRLWTGATGELFF
. | TRBJ2-7 | TRBV4-2 | . | TGTGCCAGCAGCCCCATCGGGGGCCTGGGCGAGCAGTACTTC | CASSPIGGLGEQYF
. | TRBJ2-1 | TRBV4-1 | TRBD1 | TGCGCCAGCAGCCAAGGCAGGGGGACAGGTTACAATGAGCAGTTCTTC | CASSQGRGTGYNEQFF
. | TRBJ2-5 | TRBV10-3 | TRBD2 | TGTGCCATCAGTGAGGGCCTAGCGGGAGAAGAGACCCAGTACTTC | CAISEGLAGEETQYF
. | TRBJ1-1 | TRBV12-5 | TRBD1 | TGTGCTAGTGGTTTACAGGGGGGGACTGAAGCTTTCTTT | CASGLQGGTEAFF
. | TRBJ2-7 | TRBV29-1 | TRBD1 | TGCAGCGTTGGGGTAGGGACAGGGTCCTCCTACGAGCAGTACTTC | CSVGVGTGSSYEQYF
. | TRBJ2-7 | TRBV2 | TRBD1 | TGTGCCAGCGGGAGCCAGGGGGTGGTAGAGTACTTC | CASGSQGVVEYF
. | TRBJ2-1 | TRBV7-2 | TRBD2 | TGTGCCAGCAGAGAACTAGCGGCGTACAATGAGCAGTTCTTC | CASRELAAYNEQFF
few | TRBJ1-4 | TRBV19 | . | TGTGCCACCCTTGATGGCGGACGTGAAAAACTGTTTTTT | CATLDGGREKLFF
. | TRBJ1-1 | TRBV10-3 | TRBD1 | TGTGCCTCGAGGGGACAGGGGACTTCCACTGAAGCTTTCTTT | CASRGQGTSTEAFF
. | TRBJ2-7 | TRBV5-8 | . | TGTGCCAGCAGCTTGTACGTTGGGGACTACGAGCAGTACTTC | CASSLYVGDYEQYF
. | TRBJ2-7 | TRBV19 | TRBD2 | TGTGCCAGTGAAAGGCGGGAGGGACCAGCCCGTCAGCAGTACTTC | CASERREGPARQQYF
. | TRBJ1-4 | TRBV4-1 | . | TGCGCCAGCAGCCAAGTGGAGGGTGAAAAACTGTTTTTT | CASSQVEGEKLFF
once | TRBJ2-5 | TRBV4-3 | . | TGCGCCAGCAGCCAACATGACAGCTCCACGACCCAGTACTTC | CASSQHDSSTTQYF
. | TRBJ2-7 | TRBV2 | TRBD2 | TGTGCCAGCAAAAACTTGGGACTAGCGGGAGGCCGGAGCTCCTACGAGCAGTACTTC | CASKNLGLAGGRSSYEQYF
once | TRBJ2-1 | TRBV7-2 | . | TGTGCCAGCAGTTCATCACAGAAGCAGTTCTTC | CASSSSQKQFF
. | TRBJ2-2 | TRBV7-2 | . | TGTGCCAGCAGCTTAGTATTGGGTTCGAACACCGGGGAGCTGTTTTTT | CASSLVLGSNTGELFF
. | TRBJ2-3 | TRBV28 | . | TGTGCCAGCAGTTACGGGGGAACAGATACGCAGTATTTT | CASSYGGTDTQYF
. | TRBJ1-2 | TRBV28 | . | TGTGCCAGCAGCCTCTTATATGATGGCTACACCTTC | CASSLLYDGYTF
. | TRBJ1-3 | TRBV5-4 | . | TGTGCCAGCAGCTTTGCCGGGACGCCTATCCCCTCTGGAAACACCATATATTTT | CASSFAGTPIPSGNTIYF